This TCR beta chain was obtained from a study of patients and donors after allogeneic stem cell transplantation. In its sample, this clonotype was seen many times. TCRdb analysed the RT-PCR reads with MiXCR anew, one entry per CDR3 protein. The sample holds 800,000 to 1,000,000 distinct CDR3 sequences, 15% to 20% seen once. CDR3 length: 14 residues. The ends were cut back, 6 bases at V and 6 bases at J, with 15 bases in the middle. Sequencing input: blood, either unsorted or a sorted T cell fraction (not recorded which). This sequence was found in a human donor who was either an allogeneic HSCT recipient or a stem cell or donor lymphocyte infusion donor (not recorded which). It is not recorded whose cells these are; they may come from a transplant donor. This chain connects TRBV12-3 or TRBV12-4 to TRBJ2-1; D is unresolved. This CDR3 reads CASRNISSGNEQFF. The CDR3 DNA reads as TGTGCCAGCAGAAACATTAGCTCCGGCAATGAGCAGTTCTTC.